This T cell receptor (beta chain) was retrieved from a study of a mutant IDH1 vaccine in newly diagnosed glioma. At the level of the study: Onset of vaccination occurred 4-6 weeks following radiotherapy alone, or with temozolomide cycles. The sex distribution of treated patients was 62.5% male and roughly 40% female, with a mean age of around 40 years. Prior therapy was radiotherapy, temozolomide, or both; most received both.

Described time point: week 5, during vaccination. Each vaccine dose was 300 ug of mutant IDH1 20-mer peptide, with topical imiquimod. The donor cohort comprised cases of new WHO grade 3 or 4 IDH1-mutant, ATRX-lost astrocytoma. Assay used: immunoSEQ multiplex PCR; TCRdb lists only in-frame clones, some missing. In the table there are under 45,000 clones, roughly 80% of which are singletons. As concerns this clone: Antigen unknown.

Deletions cut 10 bases from V and 4 bases from J, with 12 bases between. This CDR3 comprises 12 residues. Germline V gene sequence: CDR1 MNHEY, CDR2 SMNVEV (reference sequence). Source: PBMCs, taken from a glioma patient whose treatment included an IDH1 peptide vaccine. This clonotype originated in a middle-aged man with glioma. The gene calls are TRBV27 and TRBJ2-3, with D perhaps matching TRBD1 (6 bases). The CDR3 protein is CATQQGADTQYF. The CDR3 DNA follows: TGTGCCACCCAACAGGGAGCAGATACGCAGTATTTT.